Following are 20 T cell receptor beta chains from one sample sequenced in a study of cytomegalovirus exposure and HLA in healthy donors (TCRdb year 2017). Library method: the immunoSEQ multiplex PCR assay. The multiplex PCR relied on a mix of 60 forward primers for TCR Vbeta segments and 13 reverse primers for TCR Jbeta segments. TCRdb retrieved this table from immuneACCESS and kept in-frame rearrangements only. Not all clones are present; in checked studies, unresolved V genes account for under half, and no reason is known for the remainder. Counted in this sample were 100,000 to 150,000 clones; over 70% of them appeared once. The ten largest account for over 3% of the sample. The sequencing sample was made of PBMCs. Source of these receptors: a woman between 40 and 50 years old in good health and CMV-seronegative.

The chain couples TRBV7-3 to TRBJ2-1; possibly TRBD2 for D (7 bases). Trimming left V 7 bases short and J 5 bases short, with 18 bases between. Germline V gene data show CDR1 as SGHTA and CDR2 as FQGTGA. CDR3 length: 15 residues. This chain's CDR3 is CASNLRGGRNNEQFF. The CDR3 DNA is TGTGCCAGCAACCTTAGGGGGGGGCGGAACAATGAGCAGTTCTTC.

This rearrangement joins TRBV7-2 to TRBJ2-5; TRBD2 aligns across 8 bases. Per the germline V gene, CDR1 is SGHTA and CDR2 is FQGNSA. The CDR3 contains 13 residues. V dropped 1 base and J dropped 10; count of bases not matched to a gene: 5. This CDR3 reads CASSLGSGAIQYF. CDR3 in DNA: TGTGCCAGCAGCTTAGGTAGCGGGGCGATCCAGTACTTC. The variable domain in full, completed from reference TRBV7-2 and TRBJ2-5, reads GAGVSQSPSNKVTEKGKDVELRCDPISGHTALYWYRQSLGQGLEFLIYFQGNSAPDKSGLPSDRFSAERTGGSVSTLTIQRTQQEDSAVYLCASSLGSGAIQYFGPGTRLLVL.

The chain joins TRBV10-3 to TRBJ2-1; 7 bases align to TRBD2. V lost 10 bases, J lost 9 bases, and 18 bases stayed unmatched. The germline V gene has CDR1 ENHRY and CDR2 SYGVKD. This CDR3 has 15 amino acids. The CDR3 bases are TGTGCCACTCGGAACGGCAGCGGGACCGTTCCTGAGCAGTTCTTC. Its translation is CATRNGSGTVPEQFF.

The sample holds one count of this clone. This chain joins TRBV28 and TRBJ1-4; TRBD1 is a possible D gene (5 bases). The ends were cut back, 6 bases at V and 7 bases at J, with 18 bases in the middle. Germline CDR1 and CDR2: MDHEN and SYDVKM. This CDR3 has 15 residues. In DNA form, the CDR3 reads TGTGCCAGCAGATCCCGGGGGGTTAAGGGTGAAAAACTGTTTTTT. This gives the protein CASRSRGVKGEKLFF.

Turning to this clone: A read error may account for a junction end that differs from germline. The rearrangement links TRBV7-7 to TRBJ2-2; D gene uncertain. The length of the CDR3 is 15 residues. Germline CDR1 reads SSHAT; CDR2 reads FNYEAQ (reference sequence). CDR3 region: CASSFGGSNTGELFF. CDR3 DNA: TGTGCTAGCAGCTTCGGCGGATCGAACACCGGGGAGCTGTTTTTT.

V and J are TRBV27 and TRBJ1-3; the match to TRBD1 covers 8 bases. V lost 6 bases to trimming and J lost 2 bases; unmatched junction nucleotides: 6. Germline loops: CDR1 MNHEY, CDR2 SMNVEV (reference sequence). The CDR3 sequence is 15 residues long. The CDR3 loop is CASRSGTGPGNTIYF. CDR3 sequence (DNA): TGTGCCAGCAGATCCGGGACAGGTCCTGGAAACACCATATATTTT.

This clone was recorded once. This CDR3 reads CASSKGRGGKVWGYTF. The CDR3 nucleotides read TGTGCCAGCAGCAAAGGTAGGGGAGGCAAAGTGTGGGGCTACACCTTC. The chain recombines TRBV21-1 with TRBJ1-2. TRBV21-1 is designated a pseudogene. The CDR3 is 16 residues long.

J is TRBJ1-2 and V is TRBV27; D is perhaps TRBD1 (6 bases). Germline V CDR1 and CDR2: MNHEY, SMNVEV (reference sequence). Trimming removed 3 bases from V and 3 bases from J, with 14 bases in between. The CDR3 runs to 15 residues. The CDR3 sequence: CASSFLQGLDYGYTF. The CDR3 nucleotides are TGTGCCAGCAGTTTCCTACAGGGATTGGACTATGGCTACACCTTC.

Only one count was recorded for this clone. Other DNA sequences from this sample encode an identical CDR3 as well. This rearrangement joins TRBV5-6 to TRBJ1-3; D is unresolved. Trimming shortened V by 0 bases and J by 0 bases, and 7 bases separated the two germline ends. Germline lookup yields CDR1 SGHDT and CDR2 YYEEEE. This CDR3 is built from 15 residues. The CDR3 here is CASSLGRYSGNTIYF. The DNA of the CDR3 is TGTGCCAGCAGCTTGGGGCGGTACTCTGGAAACACCATATATTTT.

The J gene is TRBJ2-3, the V gene TRBV9; weak D call: TRBD1 (6 bases). The CDR3 covers 16 residues. The V gene's germline CDR1 is SGDLS and CDR2 YYNGEE. Trimming took off 10 bases at V and 6 bases at J, with 27 bases between the two ends. The CDR3 loop reads CAAGAIMLTTLDTQYF. Here the CDR3 DNA reads TGTGCCGCAGGGGCCATAATGCTAACAACCCTGGATACGCAGTATTTT.

The rearrangement uses TRBV5-6 and TRBJ2-1; TRBD2 matches at 7 bases. Germline CDR1 reads SGHDT; CDR2 reads YYEEEE. V shed 5 bases and J 4 bases; nucleotides not matched to a gene: 9. The CDR3 runs to 15 residues. This CDR3 is CASSPWEREYNEQFF. CDR3 DNA sequence: TGTGCCAGCAGTCCGTGGGAGCGGGAATACAATGAGCAGTTCTTC.

The chain couples TRBV19 to TRBJ1-2; D gene ambiguous. The CDR3 spans 14 residues. The V and J ends lost 6 bases and 6 bases respectively, with 17 bases between them. The germline gives CDR1 LNHDA, CDR2 SQIVND (reference sequence). The chain's CDR3 is CASSRPVGWDGYTF. The CDR3 DNA reads TGTGCCAGTAGCAGGCCGGTTGGATGGGATGGCTACACCTTC.

This clone has a single count. At one end the junction does not follow the germline gene, possibly because of a read error. The chain joins TRBV4-3 to TRBJ2-2; no definite D call. From germline, CDR1 is LGHNA and CDR2 YSLEER. The CDR3 has 17 residues. The CDR3 here is CASRQDGSEPSPGELFF. The CDR3 DNA reads as TGCGCCAGCCGCCAAGATGGAAGCGAACCGTCTCCCGGGGAGCTGTTTTTT.

The chain links TRBV4-3 to TRBJ2-1, with a possible D match to TRBD2 (5 bases). Germline V lookup: CDR1 LGHNA, CDR2 YSLEER. The V gene lost 4 bases and the J gene lost 7 bases, with 17 bases spanning the gap. CDR3 size: 15 residues. CDR3 sequence (DNA): TGCGCCAGCAGCCCGACCCTATTTTGGAGGAATGAGCAGTTCTTC. It yields the protein CASSPTLFWRNEQFF.

This clone has only a few counts. CDR3 DNA: TGTGCCAGCCCGACAGGGGAGCAGCCCCAGCATTTT. The encoded protein is CASPTGEQPQHF. The rearrangement links TRBV6-1 to TRBJ1-5, with 8 bases that match TRBD1. The CDR3 loop spans 12 amino acids. Germline assignment: CDR1 MNHNS and CDR2 SASEGT. The trim removed 8 bases at V and 7 bases at J, leaving 4 bases unmatched.

This clone has a handful of counts. This chain joins TRBV4-1 and TRBJ1-5; D possibly corresponds to TRBD1 (5 bases). CDR1 is MGHRA and CDR2 is YSYEKL in the germline V gene. The CDR3 runs to 14 residues. Trimming took off 2 bases at V and 2 bases at J, with 7 bases between the two ends. This chain's CDR3 is CASSQSGGNQPQHF. The CDR3 coding sequence is TGCGCCAGCAGCCAATCGGGGGGCAATCAGCCCCAGCATTTT.

The chain links TRBV28 to TRBJ1-2; D may be TRBD1 (6 bases). CDR3 size: 16 residues. The V gene's germline CDR1 is MDHEN and CDR2 SYDVKM. V was shortened by 6 bases and J by 5 bases, with 22 bases between the two germline ends. CDR3 bases: TGTGCCAGCAGCCTGGGTGGGCGGGGGCGGTCTTATGGCTACACCTTC. Translated, it gives CASSLGGRGRSYGYTF.

Only a few counts were recorded for this clone. The V gene is TRBV7-2, the J gene TRBJ2-7; D possibly corresponds to TRBD2 (5 bases). V was clipped by 2 bases and J by 2 bases, with 10 bases between them. The CDR3 length is 14 residues. Per germline, CDR1 SGHTA and CDR2 FQGNSA. The CDR3 nucleotides are TGTGCCAGCAGCTTATCGGGGAGCGCCTACGAGCAGTACTTC. Translated, it gives CASSLSGSAYEQYF.

The chain uses TRBV4-1 and TRBJ1-5; D is possibly TRBD1 (5 bases). Between the trimmed V and J ends, which lost 1 base and 5 bases, there was a span of 15 bases. Germline-derived CDR1 and CDR2 are MGHRA and YSYEKL. CDR3 size: 16 residues. The CDR3 here is CASSQVLRDSYQPQHF. In DNA, the CDR3 is TGCGCCAGCAGCCAAGTCTTAAGGGACTCCTATCAGCCCCAGCATTTT.

The chain recombines TRBV9 with TRBJ1-4; a weak D match, TRBD1 (5 bases). Germline V gene data show CDR1 as SGDLS and CDR2 as YYNGEE. The CDR3 spans 15 residues. The germline V and J ends were trimmed by 0 bases and 3 bases, with 9 bases remaining between them. Here the CDR3 reads CASSVGAGPNEKLFF. In DNA form, the CDR3 reads TGTGCCAGCAGCGTAGGAGCAGGGCCTAATGAAAAACTGTTTTTT.